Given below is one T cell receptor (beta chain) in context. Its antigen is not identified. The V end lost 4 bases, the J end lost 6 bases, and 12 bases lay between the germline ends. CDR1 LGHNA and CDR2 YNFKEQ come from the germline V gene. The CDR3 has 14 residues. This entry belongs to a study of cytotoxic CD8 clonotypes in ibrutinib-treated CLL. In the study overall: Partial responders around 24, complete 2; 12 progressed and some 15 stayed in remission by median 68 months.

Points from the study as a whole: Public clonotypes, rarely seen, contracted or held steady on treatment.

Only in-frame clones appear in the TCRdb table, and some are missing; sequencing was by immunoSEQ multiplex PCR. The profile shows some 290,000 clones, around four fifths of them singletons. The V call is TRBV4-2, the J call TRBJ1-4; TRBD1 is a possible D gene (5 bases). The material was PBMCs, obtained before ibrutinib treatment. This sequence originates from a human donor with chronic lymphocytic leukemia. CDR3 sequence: CASSRSGFDEKLFF. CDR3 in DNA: TGTGCCAGCAGCCGATCAGGGTTCGATGAAAAACTGTTTTTT.